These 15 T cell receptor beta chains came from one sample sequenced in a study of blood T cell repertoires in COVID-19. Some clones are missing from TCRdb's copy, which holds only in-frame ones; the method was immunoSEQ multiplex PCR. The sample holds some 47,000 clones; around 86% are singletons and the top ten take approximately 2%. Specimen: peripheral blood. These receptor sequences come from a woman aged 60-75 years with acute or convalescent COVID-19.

CDR3 bases: TGTGCCAGCTCACCACAGGGGTATACCTACGAGCAGTACTTC. Its protein product is CASSPQGYTYEQYF. This sequence joins TRBV18 and TRBJ2-7, with D perhaps TRBD1 (5 bases). Germline CDR1 KGHSH, CDR2 LQKENI. The V end was cut by 1 base, the J end by 2 bases, with 9 bases between. This CDR3 is built from 14 residues.

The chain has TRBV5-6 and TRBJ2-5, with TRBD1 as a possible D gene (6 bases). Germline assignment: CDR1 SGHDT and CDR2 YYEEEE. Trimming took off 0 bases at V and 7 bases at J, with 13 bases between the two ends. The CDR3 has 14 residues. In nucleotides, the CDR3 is TGTGCCAGCAGCTTGGGAGGGGAAGGGGGGACCCAGTACTTC. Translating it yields CASSLGGEGGTQYF. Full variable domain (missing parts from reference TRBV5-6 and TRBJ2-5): DAGVTQSPTHLIKTRGQQVTLRCSPKSGHDTVSWYQQALGQGPQFIFQYYEEEERQRGNFPDRFSGHQFPNYSSELNVNALLLGDSALYLCASSLGGEGGTQYFGPGTRLLVL.

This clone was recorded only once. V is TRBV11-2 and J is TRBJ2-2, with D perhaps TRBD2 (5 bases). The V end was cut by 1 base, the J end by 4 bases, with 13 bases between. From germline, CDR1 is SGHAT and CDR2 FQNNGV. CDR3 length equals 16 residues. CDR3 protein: CASSLVGGSGTGELFF. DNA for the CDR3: TGTGCCAGCAGCTTAGTTGGCGGCAGCGGCACCGGGGAGCTGTTTTTT.

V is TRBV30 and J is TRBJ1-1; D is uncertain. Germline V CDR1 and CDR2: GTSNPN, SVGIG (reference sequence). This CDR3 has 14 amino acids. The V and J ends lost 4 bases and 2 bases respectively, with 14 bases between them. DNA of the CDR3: TGTGCCTGGACCCCACGGGTGGGTAACACTGAAGCTTTCTTT. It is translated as CAWTPRVGNTEAFF.

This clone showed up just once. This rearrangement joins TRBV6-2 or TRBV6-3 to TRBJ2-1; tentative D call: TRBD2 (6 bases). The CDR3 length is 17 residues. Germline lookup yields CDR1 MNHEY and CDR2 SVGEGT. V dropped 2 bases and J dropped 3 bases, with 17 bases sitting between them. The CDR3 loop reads CASSYLPTSRNYNEQFF. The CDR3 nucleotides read TGTGCCAGCAGTTACCTCCCTACTAGCCGGAACTACAATGAGCAGTTCTTC.

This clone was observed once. CDR3: CASDPGTGDIGELFF. In DNA form, the CDR3 reads TGCGCCAGCGACCCCGGGACAGGGGATATCGGGGAGCTGTTTTTT. The rearrangement uses TRBV5-1 and TRBJ2-2; 10 nucleotides match TRBD1. CDR1 is SGHRS and CDR2 is YFSETQ in the germline V gene. Trimming cost V 7 bases and J 7 bases; bases outside gene matches: 10. The CDR3 consists of 15 residues. Full variable domain (missing parts from reference TRBV5-1 and TRBJ2-2): KAGVTQTPRYLIKTRGQQVTLSCSPISGHRSVSWYQQTPGQGLQFLFEYFSETQRNKGNFPGRFSGRQFSNSRSEMNVSTLELGDSALYLCASDPGTGDIGELFFGEGSRLTVL.

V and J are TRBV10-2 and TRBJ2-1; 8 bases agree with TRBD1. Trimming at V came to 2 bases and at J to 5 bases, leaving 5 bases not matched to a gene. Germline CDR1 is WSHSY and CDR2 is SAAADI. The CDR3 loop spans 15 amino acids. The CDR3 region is CASSEGDRLNNEQFF. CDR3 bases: TGCGCCAGCAGTGAGGGGGACAGGCTGAACAATGAGCAGTTCTTC.

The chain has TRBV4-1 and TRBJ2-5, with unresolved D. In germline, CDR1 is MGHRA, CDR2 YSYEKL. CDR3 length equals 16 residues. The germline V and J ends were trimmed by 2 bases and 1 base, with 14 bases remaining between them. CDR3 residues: CASSQPSSFRQETQYF. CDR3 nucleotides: TGCGCCAGCAGCCAACCAAGTAGCTTCCGCCAAGAGACCCAGTACTTC.

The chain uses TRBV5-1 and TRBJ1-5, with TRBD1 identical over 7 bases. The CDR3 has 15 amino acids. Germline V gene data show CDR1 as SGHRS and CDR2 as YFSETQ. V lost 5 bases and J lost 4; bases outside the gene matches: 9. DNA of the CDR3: TGCGCCAGCAGTCCGGGACAGACGACTAATCAGCCCCAGCATTTT. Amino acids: CASSPGQTTNQPQHF.

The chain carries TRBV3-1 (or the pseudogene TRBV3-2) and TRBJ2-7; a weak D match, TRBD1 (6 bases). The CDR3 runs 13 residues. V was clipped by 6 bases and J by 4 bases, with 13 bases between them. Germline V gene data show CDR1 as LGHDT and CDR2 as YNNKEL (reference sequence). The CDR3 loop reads CASSRGRGYEQYF. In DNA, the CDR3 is TGTGCCAGCAGTCGGGGCAGGGGATACGAGCAGTACTTC.

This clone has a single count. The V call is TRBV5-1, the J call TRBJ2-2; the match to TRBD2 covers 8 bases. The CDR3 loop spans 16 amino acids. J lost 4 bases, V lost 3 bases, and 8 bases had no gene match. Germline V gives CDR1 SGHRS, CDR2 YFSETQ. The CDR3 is CASSWKTGGLTGELFF. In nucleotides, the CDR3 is TGCGCCAGCAGCTGGAAGACGGGGGGGCTCACCGGGGAGCTGTTTTTT.

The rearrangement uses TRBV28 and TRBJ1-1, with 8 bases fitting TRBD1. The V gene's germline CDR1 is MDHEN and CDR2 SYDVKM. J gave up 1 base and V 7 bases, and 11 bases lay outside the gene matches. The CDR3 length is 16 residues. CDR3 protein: CASKEGRTGRNTEAFF. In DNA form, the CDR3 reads TGTGCCAGCAAAGAGGGTCGGACAGGGAGGAACACTGAAGCTTTCTTT.

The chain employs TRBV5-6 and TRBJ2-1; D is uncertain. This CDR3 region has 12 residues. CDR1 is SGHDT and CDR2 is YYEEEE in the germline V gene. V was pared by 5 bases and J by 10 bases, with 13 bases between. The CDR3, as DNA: TGTGCCAGCAGTCAGGATTGGGCCGAGCAGTTCTTC. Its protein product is CASSQDWAEQFF.

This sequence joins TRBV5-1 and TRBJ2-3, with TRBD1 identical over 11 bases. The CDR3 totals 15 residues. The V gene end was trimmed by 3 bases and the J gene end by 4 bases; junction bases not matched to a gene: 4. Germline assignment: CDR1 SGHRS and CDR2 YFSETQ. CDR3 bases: TGCGCCAGCAGCTCTAGGGGACAGGGGGCAGATACGCAGTATTTT. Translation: CASSSRGQGADTQYF. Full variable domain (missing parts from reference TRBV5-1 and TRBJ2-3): KAGVTQTPRYLIKTRGQQVTLSCSPISGHRSVSWYQQTPGQGLQFLFEYFSETQRNKGNFPGRFSGRQFSNSRSEMNVSTLELGDSALYLCASSSRGQGADTQYFGPGTRLTVL.

In DNA form, the CDR3 reads TGTGCCTGGAGATCGGGGGAGGCCACTGAAGCTTTCTTT. As protein: CAWRSGEATEAFF. The V gene is TRBV30, the J gene TRBJ1-1; D might be TRBD1 (5 bases). The germline V and J ends were trimmed by 3 bases and 4 bases, with 12 bases remaining between them. CDR1 and CDR2 (germline): GTSNPN, SVGIG (reference sequence). The CDR3 is 13 amino acids. Combining the CDR3 with reference TRBV30 and TRBJ1-1 gives the whole variable domain SQTIHQWPATLVQPVGSPLSLECTVEGTSNPNLYWYRQAAGRGLQLLFYSVGIGQISSEVPQNLSASRPQDRQFILSSKKLLLSDSGFYLCAWRSGEATEAFFGQGTRLTVV.